Below, 6 T cell receptor beta chains from the same sample are listed, as sequenced in a study of OX40 agonist ivuxolimab in advanced cancers. Data came from immunoSEQ multiplex PCR; TCRdb stores just in-frame clones and leaves some out. The sample lists some 25,000 clones; about four fifths were seen once. The material was CD4+ or CD8+ T cells sorted from blood, obtained in a trial of the OX40 agonist ivuxolimab. These receptors originate from an adult with an advanced solid tumor such as melanoma, head and neck, liver or kidney cancer.

The V and J genes are TRBV27 and TRBJ2-2; the match to TRBD2 covers 8 bases. The germline V gene encodes CDR1 MNHEY and CDR2 SMNVEV (reference sequence). The V and J ends lost 6 bases and 6 bases, in that order; junction bases with no gene match: 3. CDR3 length equals 13 residues. The CDR3 DNA sequence: TGTGCCAGCAGCTCGGGACTAGCCGGGGAGCTGTTTTTT. Amino acids: CASSSGLAGELFF.

The chain uses TRBV28 and TRBJ2-7; D gene unclear. Trimming removed 5 bases at V and 1 base at J, with 12 bases between. The CDR3 has 14 amino acids. The germline V gene has CDR1 MDHEN and CDR2 SYDVKM. CDR3 nucleotides: TGTGCCAGCAGTGCGCTAGAGGAATCCTACGAGCAGTACTTC. Translation: CASSALEESYEQYF.

This clone appeared many times. This sequence joins TRBV25-1 and TRBJ1-2; TRBD1 matches at 9 bases. The length of the CDR3 is 15 residues. Germline V gene data show CDR1 as MGHDK and CDR2 as SYGVNS. V lost 2 bases, J lost 7 bases, and 8 bases stayed unmatched. In nucleotides, the CDR3 is TGTGCCAGCAGTGAAATCGGGACAGGGAACCCTGGCTACACCTTC. Its protein product is CASSEIGTGNPGYTF.

This clone is a singleton in its sample. In nucleotides, the CDR3 is TGTGCCACCAGCAGAGGACCCGGGGAGCTGTTTTTT. Residues: CATSRGPGELFF. J is TRBJ2-2 and V is TRBV15; D ambiguous. The germline V and J ends were trimmed by 1 base and 6 bases, with 3 bases remaining between them. The germline V gene has CDR1 LNHNV and CDR2 YYDKDF (reference sequence). This CDR3 has 12 amino acids. Using reference TRBV15 and TRBJ2-2 for the parts outside the CDR3, the full variable domain is DAMVIQNPRYQVTQFGKPVTLSCSQTLNHNVMYWYQQKSSQAPKLLFHYYDKDFNNEADTPDNFQSRRPNTSFCFLDIRSPGLGDTAMYLCATSRGPGELFFGEGSRLTVL.

The V and J genes are TRBV14 and TRBJ2-2; a possible D gene is TRBD2 (5 bases). Germline values: CDR1 SGHDN, CDR2 FVKESK. The length of the CDR3 is 15 residues. Between the trimmed V and J ends, which lost 3 bases and 5 bases, there was a span of 13 bases. The CDR3 sequence is CASSHTGIRTGELFF. Here the CDR3 DNA reads TGTGCCAGCAGCCATACGGGGATAAGGACCGGGGAGCTGTTTTTT. Combining the CDR3 with reference TRBV14 and TRBJ2-2 gives the whole variable domain EAGVTQFPSHSVIEKGQTVTLRCDPISGHDNLYWYRRVMGKEIKFLLHFVKESKQDESGMPNNRFLAERTGGTYSTLKVQPAELEDSGVYFCASSHTGIRTGELFFGEGSRLTVL.

The rearrangement uses TRBV27 and TRBJ1-2; unclear D gene. Germline-derived CDR1 and CDR2 are MNHEY and SMNVEV (reference sequence). With 0 bases removed from V and 4 bases from J, the gap between germline ends came to 9 bases. The CDR3 runs 14 residues. Here the CDR3 reads CASSLSPGGYGYTF. CDR3 DNA: TGTGCCAGCAGTTTATCACCGGGAGGCTATGGCTACACCTTC.